The T cell receptor beta chain under discussion was sequenced for a study of cytomegalovirus exposure and HLA in healthy donors. Looking at the study overall: Earlier, 150 million to 200 million T cells were analyzed, and fewer than 120 million unique TCR beta sequences were found among them. The study's early data release held about 85 million unique TCRs from HLA-typed donors. Findings and caveats of the study: A later analysis showed HLA-associated TCR beta chains outstripping equally common others in clonal expansion.

With V trimmed by 10 bases and J by 5 bases, 9 bases remained unmatched. The CDR3 has 15 amino acids. Germline V gives CDR1 ENHRY, CDR2 SYGVKD. The PCR ran on 60 Vbeta and 13 Jbeta primers. Sequenced by immunoSEQ multiplex PCR; TCRdb stores in-frame clones only, minus some. The sample has 230,000 or so clones, about 93% seen once. For this clone: Its specificity is unknown.

This chain connects TRBV10-3 to TRBJ2-2, with 11 bases fitting TRBD2. The sample taken for sequencing was PBMCs. This clonotype was obtained from a girl aged 2-10 years in good health and CMV-seronegative. The CDR3 sequence is CATGVASGRTGELFF. For the CDR3, the DNA is TGTGCCACTGGGGTGGCTAGCGGGAGGACCGGGGAGCTGTTTTTT.